These 12 T cell receptor beta chains originate from one sample sequenced in a study of blood T cell repertoires in COVID-19. Assay: immunoSEQ multiplex PCR; the TCRdb copy retains only in-frame clones and omits some. The sample comprises roughly 340,000 clones, around 87% of which are singletons, and 1.5% to 2% rests with the top ten. Sequencing input: PBMCs or T cells enriched from blood (not recorded which). These receptor sequences come from a man between 35 and 55 years old in a cohort exposed to, infected with or recovered from COVID-19 (not recorded which).

The table lists this clone with a count of one. The rearrangement links TRBV27 to TRBJ2-1, with D uncertain. V shed 2 bases and J shed 5 bases, with 7 bases lying between them. This CDR3 is built from 13 residues. Germline CDR1 MNHEY, CDR2 SMNVEV (reference sequence). CDR3 nucleotide sequence: TGTGCCAGCAGTTTAGTCCGTGACAATGAGCAGTTCTTC. Amino acid sequence: CASSLVRDNEQFF.

This chain connects TRBV15 to TRBJ1-5; D possibly corresponds to TRBD1 (5 bases). Germline assignment: CDR1 LNHNV and CDR2 YYDKDF (reference sequence). The CDR3 totals 14 residues. Trimming shortened V by 3 bases and J by 9 bases, and 15 bases separated the two germline ends. The chain's CDR3 is CATSSALGEGPQHF. The CDR3 nucleotides are TGTGCCACCAGCAGCGCCCTAGGGGAGGGGCCCCAGCATTTT.

V usage is TRBV5-1 and J usage is TRBJ2-1, with D perhaps matching TRBD1 (5 bases). The CDR3 spans 17 residues. Germline V gene sequence: CDR1 SGHRS, CDR2 YFSETQ. Trimming cost V 0 bases and J 0 bases, with 13 bases left between them. This CDR3 reads CASSLGLGAGSYNEQFF. For the CDR3, the DNA is TGCGCCAGCAGCTTGGGCTTAGGGGCCGGCTCCTACAATGAGCAGTTCTTC.

The chain couples TRBV6-2 or TRBV6-3 to TRBJ2-5, with D possibly matching TRBD2 (6 bases). V dropped 3 bases and J dropped 5 bases, with 16 bases sitting between them. CDR3 size: 15 residues. Per the germline V gene, CDR1 is MNHEY and CDR2 is SVGEGT. Here the CDR3 reads CASSYYTRERETQYF. The DNA for the CDR3 is TGTGCCAGCAGTTATTACACTCGGGAGCGGGAGACCCAGTACTTC.

The rearrangement joins TRBV30 to TRBJ1-2; D remains ambiguous. Germline CDR1 reads GTSNPN; CDR2 reads SVGIG (reference sequence). This CDR3 region has 13 residues. V dropped 2 bases and J dropped 3 bases, with 10 bases sitting between them. CDR3 DNA: TGTGCCTGGAGTCTAACCGCGGACTATGGCTACACCTTC. Amino acid sequence: CAWSLTADYGYTF.

The chain links TRBV29-1 to TRBJ2-7; 8 nucleotides line up with TRBD1. Germline CDR1 reads SQVTM; CDR2 reads ANQGSEA. V shed 4 bases, J shed 5 bases, and the junction held 4 bases outside the gene matches. The length of the CDR3 is 12 residues. The CDR3 loop is CSVGTGRHEQYF. CDR3 bases: TGCAGCGTTGGGACAGGGCGCCACGAGCAGTACTTC.

The chain carries TRBV3-1 (or the pseudogene TRBV3-2) and TRBJ2-5, with 12 bases that match TRBD2. V dropped 5 bases and J dropped 0; count of bases not matched to a gene: 7. The CDR3 spans 17 residues. Germline CDR1 reads LGHDT; CDR2 reads YNNKEL (reference sequence). CDR3 sequence reads: CASSTGLAGGNQETQYF. Written as DNA, the CDR3 is TGTGCCAGCAGCACGGGACTAGCGGGTGGGAACCAAGAGACCCAGTACTTC.

The J gene is TRBJ2-7, the V gene TRBV5-1, with 8 bases that match TRBD2. With V trimmed by 4 bases and J by 3 bases, 6 bases remained unmatched. Germline V gene sequence: CDR1 SGHRS, CDR2 YFSETQ. The CDR3 sequence is 14 residues long. This CDR3 is CASSITSGSYEQYF. The CDR3 nucleotides are TGCGCCAGCAGCATAACTAGCGGAAGCTACGAGCAGTACTTC.

This clone came up once. The chain employs TRBV6-5 and TRBJ1-2; D gene uncertain. Germline CDR1 and CDR2: MNHEY and SVGAGI. There are 13 residues in the CDR3. The ends were cut back, 0 bases at V and 4 bases at J, with 6 bases in the middle. The CDR3 coding sequence is TGTGCCAGCAGTTACTCGGGCCCCTATGGCTACACCTTC. It is translated as CASSYSGPYGYTF.

The chain couples TRBV10-1 to TRBJ2-2, with 9 bases that match TRBD1. The junction had 4 bases not matched to a gene; V was cut back by 5 bases and J by 6 bases. This CDR3 spans 14 amino acids. Germline values: CDR1 WNHNN, CDR2 SYGVQD (reference sequence). CDR3 loop: CASSRDRAPGELFF. The CDR3, as DNA: TGCGCCAGCAGTAGGGACAGGGCACCCGGGGAGCTGTTTTTT.

In this sample, this clone turned up a few times. V is TRBV28 and J is TRBJ1-6; D call uncertain. The CDR3 is 14 residues long. Trimming removed 6 bases from V and 7 bases from J, with 13 bases in between. Germline assignment: CDR1 MDHEN and CDR2 SYDVKM. CDR3 amino acids: CASRRAAANSPLHF. As DNA, the CDR3 is TGTGCCAGCAGGAGGGCCGCCGCAAATTCACCCCTCCACTTT. Supplemented by reference TRBV28 and TRBJ1-6, the full variable domain reads DVKVTQSSRYLVKRTGEKVFLECVQDMDHENMFWYRQDPGLGLRLIYFSYDVKMKEKGDIPEGYSVSREKKERFSLILESASTNQTSMYLCASRRAAANSPLHFGNGTRLTVT.

V usage is TRBV10-2 and J usage is TRBJ1-4, with 10 bases lining up with TRBD1. V gave up 5 bases and J gave up 7 bases; unmatched junction bases: 4. The CDR3 loop spans 14 amino acids. Germline V lookup: CDR1 WSHSY, CDR2 SAAADI. CDR3 residues: CASSPGQGIEKLFF. Written as DNA, the CDR3 is TGCGCCAGCAGTCCGGGACAGGGGATTGAAAAACTGTTTTTT.